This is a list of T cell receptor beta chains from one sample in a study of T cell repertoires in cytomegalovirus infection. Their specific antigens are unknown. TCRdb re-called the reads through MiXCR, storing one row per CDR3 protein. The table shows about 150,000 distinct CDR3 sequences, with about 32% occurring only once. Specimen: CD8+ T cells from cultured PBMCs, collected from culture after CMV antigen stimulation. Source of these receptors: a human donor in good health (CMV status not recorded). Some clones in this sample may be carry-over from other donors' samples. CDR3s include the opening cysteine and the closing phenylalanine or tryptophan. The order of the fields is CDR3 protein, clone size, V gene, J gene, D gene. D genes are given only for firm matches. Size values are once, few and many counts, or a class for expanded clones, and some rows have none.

cdr3_aa: CASSPRPGTEIYEQYF
clone_size: -
v_call: TRBV7-9
j_call: TRBJ2-7
d_call: TRBD1

cdr3_aa: CASSPQGSAQYF
clone_size: -
v_call: TRBV12-3/TRBV12-4
j_call: TRBJ2-3
d_call: -

cdr3_aa: CASSLGGGADTQYF
clone_size: -
v_call: TRBV12-3/TRBV12-4
j_call: TRBJ2-3
d_call: -

cdr3_aa: CASSQGVGSTYNEQFF
clone_size: once
v_call: TRBV4-2
j_call: TRBJ2-1
d_call: -

cdr3_aa: CASSLHLRVRTTGPDSNQPQHF
clone_size: -
v_call: TRBV4-1
j_call: TRBJ1-5
d_call: -

cdr3_aa: CASSLDTSGGFYEQFF
clone_size: -
v_call: TRBV12-3/TRBV12-4
j_call: TRBJ2-1
d_call: TRBD2

cdr3_aa: CASSGGVGHYGYTF
clone_size: few
v_call: TRBV27
j_call: TRBJ1-2
d_call: -

cdr3_aa: CASSLFGTSLTYEQYF
clone_size: few
v_call: TRBV28
j_call: TRBJ2-7
d_call: -

cdr3_aa: CASRAGSSYNSPLHF
clone_size: few
v_call: TRBV5-5
j_call: TRBJ1-6
d_call: -

cdr3_aa: CASMGGPDEKLFF
clone_size: many
v_call: TRBV7-9
j_call: TRBJ1-4
d_call: -

cdr3_aa: CSAGTGVTEAFF
clone_size: -
v_call: TRBV20-1
j_call: TRBJ1-1
d_call: TRBD1

cdr3_aa: CASRDGTGLDEQYF
clone_size: -
v_call: TRBV4-1
j_call: TRBJ2-7
d_call: TRBD1

cdr3_aa: CASSWGLFSNQPQHF
clone_size: -
v_call: TRBV5-5
j_call: TRBJ1-5
d_call: -

cdr3_aa: CASSQDPDWWTEAFF
clone_size: few
v_call: TRBV4-1
j_call: TRBJ1-1
d_call: -

cdr3_aa: CASTPGSGASTDTQYF
clone_size: many
v_call: TRBV19
j_call: TRBJ2-3
d_call: TRBD2

cdr3_aa: CASSLGTGGHEQYF
clone_size: few
v_call: TRBV27
j_call: TRBJ2-7
d_call: TRBD1